The present entry profiles one T cell receptor (beta chain) with its context. Germline lookup yields CDR1 KGHSH and CDR2 LQKENI. V lost 2 bases to trimming and J lost 2 bases, with 10 bases between them. This CDR3 spans 15 amino acids. The data were produced by immunoSEQ multiplex PCR, yet TCRdb's version contains in-frame clones alone and is incomplete. This table has 160,000 or so clones, about four fifths appearing once. This entry is derived from a study of blood T cell repertoires in COVID-19. The TCR comes from a woman older than 75 with acute or convalescent COVID-19. The chain has TRBV18 and TRBJ1-3; TRBD1 might be the D (5 bases). Sequenced input: peripheral blood. CDR3 in amino acids: CASSPSTAPGNTIYF. The CDR3 DNA sequence: TGTGCCAGCTCACCATCGACAGCTCCTGGAAACACCATATATTTT.